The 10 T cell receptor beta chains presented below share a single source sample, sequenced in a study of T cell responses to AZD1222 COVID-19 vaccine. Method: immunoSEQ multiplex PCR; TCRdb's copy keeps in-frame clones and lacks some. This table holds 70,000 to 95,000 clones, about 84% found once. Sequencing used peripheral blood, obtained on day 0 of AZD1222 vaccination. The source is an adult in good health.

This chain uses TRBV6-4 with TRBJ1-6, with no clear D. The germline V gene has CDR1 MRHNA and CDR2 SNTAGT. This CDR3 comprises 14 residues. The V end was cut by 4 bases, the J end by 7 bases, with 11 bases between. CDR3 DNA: TGTGCCAGCAGTGCGGTTATGCGGAATTCACCCCTCCACTTT. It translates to CASSAVMRNSPLHF.

The DNA of the CDR3 is TGTGCCAGCAGCTTAACGGGACAGGGGGACGGAAAACTGTTTTTT. It yields the protein CASSLTGQGDGKLFF. The genes are TRBV13 and TRBJ1-4; 11 bases fit TRBD1. J lost 10 bases, V lost 2 bases, and 6 bases had no gene match. Germline loops: CDR1 PRHDT, CDR2 FYEKMQ (reference sequence). The CDR3 spans 15 residues.

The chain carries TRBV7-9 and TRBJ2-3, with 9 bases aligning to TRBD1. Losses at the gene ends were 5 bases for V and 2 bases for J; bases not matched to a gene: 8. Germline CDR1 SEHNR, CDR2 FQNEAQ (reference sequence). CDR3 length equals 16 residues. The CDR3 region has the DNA TGTGCCAGCAGCCCCACCGGGACAGGGAACACAGATACGCAGTATTTT. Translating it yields CASSPTGTGNTDTQYF.

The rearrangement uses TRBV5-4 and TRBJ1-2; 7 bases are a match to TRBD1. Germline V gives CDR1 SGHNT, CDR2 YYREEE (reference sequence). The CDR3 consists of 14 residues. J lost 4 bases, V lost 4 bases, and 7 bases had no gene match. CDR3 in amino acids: CASSVDRDIYGYTF. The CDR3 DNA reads TGTGCCAGCAGCGTCGACAGGGATATCTATGGCTACACCTTC.

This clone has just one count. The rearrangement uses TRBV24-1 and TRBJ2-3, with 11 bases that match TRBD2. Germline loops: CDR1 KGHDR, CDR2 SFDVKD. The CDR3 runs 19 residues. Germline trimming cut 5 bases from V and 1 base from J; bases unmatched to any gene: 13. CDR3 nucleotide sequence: TGTGCCACCAGTGGGGTCGGGACTAGCGGATACAGGGGCACAGATACGCAGTATTTT. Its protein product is CATSGVGTSGYRGTDTQYF.

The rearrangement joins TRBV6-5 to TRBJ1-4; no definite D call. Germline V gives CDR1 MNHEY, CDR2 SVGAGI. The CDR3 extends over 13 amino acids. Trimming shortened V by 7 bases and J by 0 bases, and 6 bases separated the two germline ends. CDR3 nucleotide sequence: TGTGCCAGCAAACCAACAACTAATGAAAAACTGTTTTTT. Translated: CASKPTTNEKLFF.

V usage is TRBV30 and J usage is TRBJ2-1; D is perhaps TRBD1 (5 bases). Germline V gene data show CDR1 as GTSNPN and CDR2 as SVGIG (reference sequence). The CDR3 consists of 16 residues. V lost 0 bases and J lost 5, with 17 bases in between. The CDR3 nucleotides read TGTGCCTGGAGTGTACAATCAGGGCTACCACACAATGAGCAGTTCTTC. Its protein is CAWSVQSGLPHNEQFF.

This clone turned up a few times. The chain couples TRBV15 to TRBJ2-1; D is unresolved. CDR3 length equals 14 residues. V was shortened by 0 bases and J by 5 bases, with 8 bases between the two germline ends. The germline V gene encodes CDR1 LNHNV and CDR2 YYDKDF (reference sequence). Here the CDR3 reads CATSRDLKDNEQFF. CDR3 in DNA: TGTGCCACCAGCAGAGATCTAAAGGACAATGAGCAGTTCTTC. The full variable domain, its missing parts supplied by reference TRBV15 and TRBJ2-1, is DAMVIQNPRYQVTQFGKPVTLSCSQTLNHNVMYWYQQKSSQAPKLLFHYYDKDFNNEADTPDNFQSRRPNTSFCFLDIRSPGLGDTAMYLCATSRDLKDNEQFFGPGTRLTVL.

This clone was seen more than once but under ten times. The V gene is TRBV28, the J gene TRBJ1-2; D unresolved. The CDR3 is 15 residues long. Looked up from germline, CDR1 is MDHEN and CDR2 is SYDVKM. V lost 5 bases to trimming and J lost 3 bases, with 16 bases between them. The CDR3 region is CASSPGGGRDYGYTF. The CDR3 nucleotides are TGTGCCAGCAGTCCCGGTGGTGGGAGGGACTATGGCTACACCTTC.

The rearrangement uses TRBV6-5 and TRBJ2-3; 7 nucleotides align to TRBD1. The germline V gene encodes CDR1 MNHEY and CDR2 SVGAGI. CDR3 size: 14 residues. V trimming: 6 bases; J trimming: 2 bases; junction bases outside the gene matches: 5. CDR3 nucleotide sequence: TGTGCCAGCAGGTCAGGGGGACCCACAGATACGCAGTATTTT. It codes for CASRSGGPTDTQYF.